The 2 T cell receptor beta chains below were found in one sample sequenced in a study of OX40 agonist ivuxolimab in advanced cancers. Sequencing was performed with immunoSEQ multiplex PCR; in TCRdb, only in-frame clones are kept and a portion is missing. This sample has some 80,000 clones, with 70% to 90% found just once. This sample comprised CD4+ or CD8+ T cells sorted from blood, obtained in a trial of the OX40 agonist ivuxolimab. The receptors were gathered from an adult with an advanced solid tumor such as melanoma, head and neck, liver or kidney cancer.

V is TRBV13 and J is TRBJ2-1, with D perhaps assigned TRBD1 or TRBD2 (6 bases each). CDR3 size: 18 residues. CDR1 is PRHDT and CDR2 is FYEKMQ in the germline V gene (reference sequence). V dropped 5 bases and J dropped 3 bases, with 23 bases sitting between them. The CDR3 DNA reads TGTGCCAGCAGCCCCGCCTGGAGGGCGGGGACACTCTACAATGAGCAGTTCTTC. Protein: CASSPAWRAGTLYNEQFF.

CDR3 amino acids: CASSLDLTGELFF. CDR3 DNA: TGTGCCAGCAGCTTAGACCTGACCGGGGAGCTGTTTTTT. The gene calls are TRBV11-2 and TRBJ2-2; D ambiguous. The germline V gene encodes CDR1 SGHAT and CDR2 FQNNGV. With 0 bases removed from V and 5 bases from J, the gap between germline ends came to 4 bases. CDR3 length equals 13 residues.